This paragraph reports one T cell receptor (beta chain). Healthy HIV-negative adults with no recent acute infections or vaccinations were recruited as donors. Germline assignment: CDR1 MNHEY and CDR2 SMNVEV (reference sequence). Trimming left V 10 bases short and J 6 bases short, with 13 bases between. This CDR3 has 12 residues. Over several immunoSEQ plates, each subset's genomic DNA was distributed in even portions. Profiled with immunoSEQ multiplex PCR; TCRdb holds only in-frame clones, not every one. Altogether roughly 1,100,000 clones are present, under 80% being singletons, with the ten largest covering approximately 1.5%. These data are taken from a study of shared clonotypes between healthy human individuals. The wider study: Each donor's CD8 memory used one plate, CD8 naive two, each CD4 subset three.

The rearrangement links TRBV27 to TRBJ2-1, with D perhaps matching TRBD1 (5 bases). The source is a young man in good health. The sequenced material came from memory CD4+ T cells sorted from blood. Noted subset: CD45RA-negative fraction. The CDR3 DNA reads TGTGCCACCAAAGGGCAGGGCAATGAGCAGTTCTTC. It specifies CATKGQGNEQFF.